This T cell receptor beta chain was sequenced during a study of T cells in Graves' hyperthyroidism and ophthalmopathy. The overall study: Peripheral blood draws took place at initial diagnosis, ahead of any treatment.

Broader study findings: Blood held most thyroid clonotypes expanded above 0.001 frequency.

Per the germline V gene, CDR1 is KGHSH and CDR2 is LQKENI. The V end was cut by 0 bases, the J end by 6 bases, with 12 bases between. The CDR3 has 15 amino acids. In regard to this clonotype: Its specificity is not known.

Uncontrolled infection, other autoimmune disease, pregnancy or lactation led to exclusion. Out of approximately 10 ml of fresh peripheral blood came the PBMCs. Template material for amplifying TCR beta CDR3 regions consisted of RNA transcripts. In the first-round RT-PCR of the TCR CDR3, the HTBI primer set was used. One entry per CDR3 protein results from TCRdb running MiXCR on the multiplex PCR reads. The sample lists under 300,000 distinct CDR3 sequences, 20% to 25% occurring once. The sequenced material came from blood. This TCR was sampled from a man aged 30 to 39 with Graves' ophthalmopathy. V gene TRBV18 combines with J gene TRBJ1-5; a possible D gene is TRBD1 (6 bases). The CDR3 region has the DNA TGTGCCAGCTCACCACCGGCGGGGGGCTCTCAGCCCCAGCATTTT. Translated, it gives CASSPPAGGSQPQHF.